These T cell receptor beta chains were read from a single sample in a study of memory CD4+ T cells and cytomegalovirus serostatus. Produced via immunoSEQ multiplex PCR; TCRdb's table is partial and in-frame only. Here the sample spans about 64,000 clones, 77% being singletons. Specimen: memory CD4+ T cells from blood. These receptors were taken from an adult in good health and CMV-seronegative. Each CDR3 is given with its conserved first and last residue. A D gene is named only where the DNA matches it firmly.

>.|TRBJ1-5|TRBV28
CASSFSQRQPQHF
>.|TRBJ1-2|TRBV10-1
CASREAGVRGYTF
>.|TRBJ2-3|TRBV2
CASSPGDADTQYF
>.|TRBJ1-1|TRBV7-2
CASSSPWGVGVGNTEAFF
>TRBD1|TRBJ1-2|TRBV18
CASSPQVTGGTSYGYTF
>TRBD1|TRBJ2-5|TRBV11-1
CASSLGTGVETQYF
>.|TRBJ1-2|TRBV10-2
CASKDYNYGYTF
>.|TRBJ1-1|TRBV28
CASSSLITEAFF
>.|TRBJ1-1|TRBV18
CASSPPSGDTEAFF
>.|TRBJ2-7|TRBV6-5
CASTSVSGKEYEQYF
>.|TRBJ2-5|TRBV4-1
CASSQGVTVTRETQYF
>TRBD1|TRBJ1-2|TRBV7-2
CASSLGQAEGYTF
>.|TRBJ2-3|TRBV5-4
CASSLGDITDTQYF
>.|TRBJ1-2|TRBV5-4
CASSADSYGYTF
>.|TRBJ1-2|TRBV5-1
CASSPGEGINGYTF
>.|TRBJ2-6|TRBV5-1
CASSLAGFTSGANVLTF
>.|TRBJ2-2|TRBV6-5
CASSTNTGELFF
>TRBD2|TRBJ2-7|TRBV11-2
CASSLYPLAGPYEQYF
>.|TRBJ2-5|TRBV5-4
CASSSHDQETQYF
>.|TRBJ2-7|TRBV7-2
CASSWRRATYEQYF
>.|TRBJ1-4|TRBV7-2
CASSQGHGHEKLFF
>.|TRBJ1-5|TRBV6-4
CASSVGVYSNQPQHF
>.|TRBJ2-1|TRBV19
CASTSRILVTEQFF
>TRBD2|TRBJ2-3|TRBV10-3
CAISLSSGGGLDTQYF
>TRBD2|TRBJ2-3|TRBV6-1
CASSERGFSGSFTDTQYF
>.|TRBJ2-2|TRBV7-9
CASSRGFFTGELFF
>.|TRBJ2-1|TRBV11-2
CASSPAGQTSYNEQFF
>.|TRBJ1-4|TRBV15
CATSRDFWGNEKLFF
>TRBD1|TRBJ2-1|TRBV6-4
CASSKTGGQGSVNEQFF
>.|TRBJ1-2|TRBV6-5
CASSEYRQYGYTF
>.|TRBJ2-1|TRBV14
CASSQVLEQFF
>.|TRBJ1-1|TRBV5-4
CASSLAGISTEAFF
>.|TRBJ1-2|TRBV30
CAWSSQHGGYTF
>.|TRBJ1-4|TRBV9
CASSVAPGAHEKLFF
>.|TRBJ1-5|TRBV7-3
CASSLEAGQPQHF
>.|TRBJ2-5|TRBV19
CASSIDLTRQETQYF
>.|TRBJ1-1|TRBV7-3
CASRSNPGTEAFF
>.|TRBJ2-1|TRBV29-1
CSVGGNEQFF